A selection of T cell receptor beta chains follows, all from one sample in a study of neoadjuvant anti-PD-1 for oral cavity cancer. Some clones are missing from TCRdb's copy, which holds only in-frame ones; the method was immunoSEQ multiplex PCR. The sample records around 8,000 clones, 55% to 65% being singletons. The sequencing here drew on PBMCs, taken after nivolumab (anti-PD-1) treatment. These receptors were collected from a person aged 35 to 85 with oral cavity squamous cell carcinoma. CDR3s include the opening cysteine and the closing phenylalanine or tryptophan. The D gene is left open where the match is weak. The size entry is marked missing in some rows and otherwise reads once, few, many or a size class.

-,TRBJ1-2,-,TRBV10-3,TGTGCCATCAGTGAGAACAGGGACGGCTATGGCTACACCTTC,CAISENRDGYGYTF
medium-sized,TRBJ2-7,TRBD1,TRBV6-1,TGTGCCAGCAGTGAAGTCGAGACAGGGGGGTACGAGCAGTACTTC,CASSEVETGGYEQYF
-,TRBJ1-1,TRBD1,TRBV4-1,TGCGCCAGCAGCCAAGACCCTGGACAGGGTTGGGAGGAAGCTTTCTTT,CASSQDPGQGWEEAFF
-,TRBJ2-1,-,TRBV7-9,TGTGCCAGCAGCATAGATTACAATGAGCAGTTCTTC,CASSIDYNEQFF
-,TRBJ2-2,-,TRBV7-2,TGTGCCAGCACCATTCACACCGGGGAGCTGTTTTTT,CASTIHTGELFF
once,TRBJ2-5,-,TRBV4-1,TGCGCCAGCATCAAGGAGGGAGTGACGTACCAAGAGACCCAGTACTTC,CASIKEGVTYQETQYF
-,TRBJ2-5,-,TRBV6-1,TGTGCCAGCAGTGAACTACAGCAAGAGACCCAGTACTTC,CASSELQQETQYF
-,TRBJ1-1,TRBD1,TRBV27,TGTGCCAGCAGTCCCGACAGGGCCCCTGAAGCTTTCTTT,CASSPDRAPEAFF
few,TRBJ2-1,-,TRBV27,TGTGCCAGCAGCTTTACCGGGGTGAATGAGCAGTTCTTC,CASSFTGVNEQFF
few,TRBJ2-1,TRBD2,TRBV7-8,TGTGCCAGCAGCCTAGCGGCATACAATGAGCAGTTCTTC,CASSLAAYNEQFF
once,TRBJ2-7,TRBD1,TRBV7-6,TGTGCCAGCAGCTTAGGGCAGGGGGCGGGAGAGCAGTACTTC,CASSLGQGAGEQYF
-,TRBJ1-2,-,TRBV2,TGTGCCAGCAGATACGGACTATCTAACTATGGCTACACCTTC,CASRYGLSNYGYTF
-,TRBJ1-2,TRBD1,TRBV19,TGTGCCACCACCTTTGGACAGGTTGGTTATGGCTACACCTTC,CATTFGQVGYGYTF
-,TRBJ2-4,-,TRBV7-9,TGTGCCAGCAGCTTAGGAGGAAACATTCAGTACTTC,CASSLGGNIQYF
-,TRBJ2-5,-,TRBV25-1,TGTGCCAGCAGCCCCGGCCGGACCCAGTACTTC,CASSPGRTQYF
-,TRBJ2-7,-,TRBV15,TGTGCCACCAGCAGAGATCGAGGCTCGACCTCCTACGAGCAGTACTTC,CATSRDRGSTSYEQYF
-,TRBJ2-1,TRBD2,TRBV9,TGTGCCAGCAGCGTAGAGGAGCGGGGGGCCTACAATGAGCAGTTCTTC,CASSVEERGAYNEQFF
-,TRBJ2-3,-,TRBV14,TGTGCCAGCAGCCAAGTGCAGGGAGCATGGACAGATACGCAGTATTTT,CASSQVQGAWTDTQYF
-,TRBJ1-1,-,TRBV13,TGTGCCAGCAGCCGAAGGGGGAACACTGAAGCTTTCTTT,CASSRRGNTEAFF
-,TRBJ1-2,TRBD1,TRBV7-8,TGTGCCAGCAGCTTAGCGACAGGGGGCGCGGTCTATGGCTACACCTTC,CASSLATGGAVYGYTF
few,TRBJ1-2,TRBD1,TRBV2,TGTGCCAGTGGGACAGGCTATGGCTACACCTTC,CASGTGYGYTF
-,TRBJ1-5,TRBD1,TRBV5-5,TGTGCCAGCAGCTCCGGGACAGGGGGCAATCAGCCCCAGCATTTT,CASSSGTGGNQPQHF
once,TRBJ2-7,TRBD1,TRBV29-1,TGCAGCGTCGCGACAGGGGGGGTATCATACGAGCAGTACTTC,CSVATGGVSYEQYF
-,TRBJ2-7,-,TRBV6-6,TGTGCCAGCAGGGCAAGACAGCTTTTCACCTACGAGCAGTACTTC,CASRARQLFTYEQYF
-,TRBJ1-3,TRBD1,TRBV10-3,TGTGCCATCAGTGAGGAGGGACAGCTTCTCTCTGGAAACACCATATATTTT,CAISEEGQLLSGNTIYF
once,TRBJ2-2,-,TRBV5-1,TGCGCCAGCAGCTTGACCTTTACAGGCTCCGGGGAGCTGTTTTTT,CASSLTFTGSGELFF
-,TRBJ2-1,TRBD1,TRBV18,TGTGCCAGCTCAGCCGGGACAGGGGGCTTCAATGAGCAGTTCTTC,CASSAGTGGFNEQFF
-,TRBJ1-6,-,TRBV7-6,TGTGCCAGCAGCGCGACATTCTATTCACCCCTCCACTTT,CASSATFYSPLHF